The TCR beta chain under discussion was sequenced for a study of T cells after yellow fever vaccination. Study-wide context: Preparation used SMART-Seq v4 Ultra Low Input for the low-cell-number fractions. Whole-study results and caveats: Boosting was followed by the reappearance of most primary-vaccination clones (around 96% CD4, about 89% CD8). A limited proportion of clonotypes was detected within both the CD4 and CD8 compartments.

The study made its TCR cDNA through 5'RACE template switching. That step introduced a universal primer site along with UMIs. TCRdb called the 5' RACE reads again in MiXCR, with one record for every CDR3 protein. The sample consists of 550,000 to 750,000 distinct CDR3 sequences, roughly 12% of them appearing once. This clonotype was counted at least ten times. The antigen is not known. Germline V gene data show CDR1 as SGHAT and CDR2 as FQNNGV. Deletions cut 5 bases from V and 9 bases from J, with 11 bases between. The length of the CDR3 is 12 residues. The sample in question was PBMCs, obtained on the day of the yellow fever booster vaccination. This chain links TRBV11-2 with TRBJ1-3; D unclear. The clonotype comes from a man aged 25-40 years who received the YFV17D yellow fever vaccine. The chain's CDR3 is CASSIAGSTIYF. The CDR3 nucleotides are TGTGCCAGCAGCATCGCTGGGAGCACCATATATTTT.